This is a list of T cell receptor beta chains from one sample in a study of cytomegalovirus exposure and HLA in healthy donors. Profiling relied on immunoSEQ multiplex PCR, and the TCRdb table lists in-frame clones only, not all of them. The table has 150,000 to 200,000 clones, 60% to 80% seen once. Specimen: PBMCs. The receptors originated from a middle-aged man in good health and CMV-seropositive. CDR3s include the opening cysteine and the closing phenylalanine or tryptophan. D genes are given only for firm matches.

cdr3_aa d_call cdr3_length j_call v_call
CASSLVREGTEAFF - 14 TRBJ1-1 TRBV7-6
CASSQSPGHNLDEQFF - 16 TRBJ2-1 TRBV4-2
CASSTPSTETSYNEQFF - 17 TRBJ2-1 TRBV9
CASSLGGQGDGYTF TRBD1 14 TRBJ1-2 TRBV7-6
CASSEIGGSPLHF - 13 TRBJ1-6 TRBV6-1
CASSRLTGGPEAFF TRBD1 14 TRBJ1-1 TRBV7-9
CASSLGRGSGNTEAFF TRBD1 16 TRBJ1-1 TRBV5-1
CASREDGSSEAFF - 13 TRBJ1-1 TRBV6-1
CASTTRYGELFF - 12 TRBJ2-2 TRBV28
CASSLGPTGTEAFF - 14 TRBJ1-1 TRBV5-1
CASSFPRTGNGYTF TRBD1 14 TRBJ1-2 TRBV6-4
CASSLYETNTEAFF - 14 TRBJ1-1 TRBV5-1
CASSPKAGGLTGELFF TRBD2 16 TRBJ2-2 TRBV7-8
CASSFGTGDGHSPLHF TRBD1 16 TRBJ1-6 TRBV6-5